A selection of T cell receptor beta chains follows, all from one sample in a study of beta chain features in type 1 diabetes. TCRdb's copy holds only in-frame clones and misses some; the assay was immunoSEQ multiplex PCR. The sample lists around 200,000 clones, 10% to 15% seen once, with 0.55% to 0.8% in the top ten. The sequencing sample was made of central memory CD4+ T cells from blood. The receptors derive from a woman under 30 in good health. CDR3s include the opening cysteine and the closing phenylalanine or tryptophan. The order of the fields is J gene, clone size, D gene, V gene, CDR3 protein, CDR3 DNA. The D gene is left open where the match is weak. Clone size is stated in some rows and not others, as once, few, many or a class when expanded.

j_call: TRBJ1-3; clone_size: NA; d_call: NA; v_call: TRBV15; cdr3_aa: CATSRGAGNGNTIYF; cdr3_nt: TGTGCCACCAGCAGAGGGGCAGGGAATGGAAACACCATATATTTT
j_call: TRBJ2-7; clone_size: NA; d_call: NA; v_call: TRBV28; cdr3_aa: CASRPGPRVGHEQYF; cdr3_nt: TGTGCCAGCAGACCGGGCCCCAGGGTAGGCCACGAGCAGTACTTC
j_call: TRBJ2-5; clone_size: NA; d_call: NA; v_call: TRBV28; cdr3_aa: CASSFLRSEETQYF; cdr3_nt: TGTGCCAGCAGTTTCTTGCGGAGCGAAGAGACCCAGTACTTC
j_call: TRBJ2-2; clone_size: few; d_call: NA; v_call: TRBV5-1; cdr3_aa: CASSFNRDSNTGELFF; cdr3_nt: TGCGCCAGCAGCTTTAACAGAGACAGCAACACCGGGGAGCTGTTTTTT
j_call: TRBJ1-1; clone_size: NA; d_call: NA; v_call: TRBV5-1; cdr3_aa: CASSLVPGDTEAFF; cdr3_nt: TGCGCCAGCAGCTTGGTTCCGGGGGACACTGAAGCTTTCTTT
j_call: TRBJ1-1; clone_size: many; d_call: NA; v_call: TRBV18; cdr3_aa: CASSPSLRGSTEAFF; cdr3_nt: TGTGCCAGCTCACCATCCTTGAGGGGGAGCACTGAAGCTTTCTTT
j_call: TRBJ2-7; clone_size: few; d_call: TRBD1; v_call: TRBV10-3; cdr3_aa: CAISLPPTGGPYEQYF; cdr3_nt: TGTGCCATCAGTCTCCCCCCGACAGGGGGACCCTACGAGCAGTACTTC
j_call: TRBJ2-7; clone_size: many; d_call: TRBD2; v_call: TRBV10-3; cdr3_aa: CAISASGNPYEQYF; cdr3_nt: TGTGCCATCAGTGCTAGCGGAAACCCCTACGAGCAGTACTTC
j_call: TRBJ2-5; clone_size: NA; d_call: NA; v_call: TRBV4-1; cdr3_aa: CASSQEYRIQETQYF; cdr3_nt: TGCGCCAGCAGCCAAGAATACAGGATCCAAGAGACCCAGTACTTC
j_call: TRBJ2-2; clone_size: NA; d_call: NA; v_call: TRBV28; cdr3_aa: CASNLPLTGRTGELFF; cdr3_nt: TGTGCCAGCAATCTACCACTCACAGGGCGGACCGGGGAGCTGTTTTTT
j_call: TRBJ1-1; clone_size: few; d_call: NA; v_call: TRBV18; cdr3_aa: CASSLSGQNTEAFF; cdr3_nt: TGTGCCAGCTCACTCTCCGGACAGAACACTGAAGCTTTCTTT
j_call: TRBJ2-5; clone_size: few; d_call: NA; v_call: TRBV2; cdr3_aa: CASSDSQETQYF; cdr3_nt: TGTGCCAGCAGTGACAGCCAAGAGACCCAGTACTTC
j_call: TRBJ2-2; clone_size: NA; d_call: TRBD1; v_call: TRBV6-5; cdr3_aa: CASSYGQADTGELFF; cdr3_nt: TGTGCCAGCAGTTACGGACAGGCCGACACCGGGGAGCTGTTTTTT
j_call: TRBJ2-3; clone_size: few; d_call: NA; v_call: TRBV7-3; cdr3_aa: CASSFSSSTDTQYF; cdr3_nt: TGTGCCAGCAGCTTCTCTTCTAGCACAGATACGCAGTATTTT
j_call: TRBJ1-5; clone_size: few; d_call: NA; v_call: TRBV5-1; cdr3_aa: CASSLYGQDSNQPQHF; cdr3_nt: TGCGCCAGCAGCTTGTATGGACAAGATAGCAATCAGCCCCAGCATTTT
j_call: TRBJ1-5; clone_size: NA; d_call: NA; v_call: TRBV29-1; cdr3_aa: CSVEEGLSGQPQHF; cdr3_nt: TGCAGCGTTGAAGAGGGACTGTCCGGTCAGCCCCAGCATTTT
j_call: TRBJ1-5; clone_size: NA; d_call: NA; v_call: TRBV7-2; cdr3_aa: CASSLAAVPNQPQHF; cdr3_nt: TGTGCCAGCAGCTTAGCGGCCGTACCTAATCAGCCCCAGCATTTT
j_call: TRBJ2-2; clone_size: NA; d_call: NA; v_call: TRBV27; cdr3_aa: CASKSLGTEKNTGELFF; cdr3_nt: TGTGCCAGCAAGTCTCTAGGGACTGAAAAGAACACCGGGGAGCTGTTTTTT
j_call: TRBJ2-1; clone_size: NA; d_call: TRBD2; v_call: TRBV9; cdr3_aa: CASASGTSSFNEQFF; cdr3_nt: TGTGCCAGCGCGTCCGGGACTAGCTCATTCAATGAGCAGTTCTTC
j_call: TRBJ2-1; clone_size: few; d_call: NA; v_call: TRBV6-1; cdr3_aa: CASSYTGLQFF; cdr3_nt: TGTGCCAGCAGTTACACGGGACTGCAGTTCTTC
j_call: TRBJ1-2; clone_size: few; d_call: NA; v_call: TRBV7-2; cdr3_aa: CASSPYLTGTNYGYTF; cdr3_nt: TGTGCCAGCAGCCCCTACTTAACAGGGACCAACTATGGCTACACCTTC
j_call: TRBJ2-7; clone_size: NA; d_call: TRBD1; v_call: TRBV27; cdr3_aa: CASSLMGQAAYEQYF; cdr3_nt: TGTGCCAGCAGTCTCATGGGACAGGCCGCCTACGAGCAGTACTTC
j_call: TRBJ2-7; clone_size: NA; d_call: NA; v_call: TRBV5-4; cdr3_aa: CASSSPGLPSYEQYF; cdr3_nt: TGTGCCAGCAGCTCGCCGGGACTGCCCTCCTACGAGCAGTACTTC
j_call: TRBJ2-3; clone_size: few; d_call: NA; v_call: TRBV29-1; cdr3_aa: CSHLARGTDTQYF; cdr3_nt: TGCAGCCATTTAGCGAGGGGCACAGATACGCAGTATTTT
j_call: TRBJ2-6; clone_size: NA; d_call: TRBD1; v_call: TRBV28; cdr3_aa: CASSLYRGDSGANVLTF; cdr3_nt: TGTGCCAGCAGTTTGTACAGGGGGGACTCTGGGGCCAACGTCCTGACTTTC
j_call: TRBJ1-2; clone_size: NA; d_call: TRBD1; v_call: TRBV6-6; cdr3_aa: CASSKPPGQGAPGYTF; cdr3_nt: TGTGCCAGCAGTAAACCACCGGGACAGGGGGCGCCTGGCTACACCTTC
j_call: TRBJ2-2; clone_size: NA; d_call: NA; v_call: TRBV7-2; cdr3_aa: CASRPRAGSDTGELFF; cdr3_nt: TGTGCCAGCAGGCCCCGCGCGGGGAGTGACACCGGGGAGCTGTTTTTT
j_call: TRBJ2-6; clone_size: NA; d_call: TRBD1; v_call: TRBV19; cdr3_aa: CASTRTGQNGANVLTF; cdr3_nt: TGTGCCAGTACCCGGACAGGGCAGAATGGGGCCAACGTCCTGACTTTC
j_call: TRBJ2-2; clone_size: NA; d_call: TRBD2; v_call: TRBV30; cdr3_aa: CAWSATSGRWTGELFF; cdr3_nt: TGTGCCTGGAGCGCGACTAGCGGGAGGTGGACCGGGGAGCTGTTTTTT